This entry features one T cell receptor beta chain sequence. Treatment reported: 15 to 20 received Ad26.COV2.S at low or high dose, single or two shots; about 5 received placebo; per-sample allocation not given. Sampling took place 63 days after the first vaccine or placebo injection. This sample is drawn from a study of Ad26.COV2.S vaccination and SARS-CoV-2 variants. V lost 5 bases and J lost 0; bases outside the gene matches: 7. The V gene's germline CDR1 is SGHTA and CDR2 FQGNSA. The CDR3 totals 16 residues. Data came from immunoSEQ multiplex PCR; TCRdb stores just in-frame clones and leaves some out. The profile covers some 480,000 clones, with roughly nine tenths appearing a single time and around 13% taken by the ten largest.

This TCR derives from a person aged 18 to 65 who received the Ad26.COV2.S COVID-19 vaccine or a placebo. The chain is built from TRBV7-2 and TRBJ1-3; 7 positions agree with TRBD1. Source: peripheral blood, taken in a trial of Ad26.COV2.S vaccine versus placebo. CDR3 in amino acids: CASSPTGQISGNTIYF. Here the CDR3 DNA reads TGTGCCAGCAGCCCTACGGGACAGATCTCTGGAAACACCATATATTTT.